A selection of T cell receptor beta chains follows, all from one sample in a study of T-cell memory formation after mild COVID-19. From the 5' RACE reads, TCRdb called clonotypes with MiXCR, one entry per CDR3 protein. In the table there are 470,000 or so distinct CDR3 sequences, around a sixth of which are singletons. Sequenced material: PBMCs or a T cell subset sorted from them (not recorded which). The receptors originated from an adult woman who had mild COVID-19 (a few samples of this study predate the infection). Cell type and time point are not known. Both conserved end residues are part of each CDR3. Expanded clones are given a class, and other clones once, few, many or no size at all.

V: TRBV7-8; size: .; J: TRBJ1-1; CDR3: CASSPEGQMNTEAFF
V: TRBV5-6; size: .; J: TRBJ1-1; CDR3: CASSKGTANTEAFF
V: TRBV12-3/TRBV12-4; size: .; J: TRBJ1-2; CDR3: CASSLRTGVNYGYTF
V: TRBV21-1; size: many; J: TRBJ1-6; CDR3: CASPLGFPRASPLHF
V: TRBV11-2; size: .; J: TRBJ2-3; CDR3: CASSRLPSVGALFPDTQYF
V: TRBV20-1; size: few; J: TRBJ2-5; CDR3: CSELPSGGSRETQYF
V: TRBV12-3/TRBV12-4; size: .; J: TRBJ2-7; CDR3: CASGQAIEQYF
V: TRBV29-1; size: few; J: TRBJ2-7; CDR3: CSVVDSYEQYF
V: TRBV30; size: .; J: TRBJ1-5; CDR3: CAWSLDRVGQPQHF
V: TRBV7-3; size: few; J: TRBJ2-5; CDR3: CASSRASGSQETQYF
V: TRBV7-9; size: few; J: TRBJ1-2; CDR3: CASSRLGQSYGYTF
V: TRBV5-1; size: few; J: TRBJ1-2; CDR3: CASSLQGVDYGYTF
V: TRBV20-1; size: .; J: TRBJ1-2; CDR3: CSARDFLGFHGYTF
V: TRBV3-1; size: few; J: TRBJ2-7; CDR3: CASSQEGDSLDYEQYF
V: TRBV6-5; size: few; J: TRBJ1-3; CDR3: CASSPLGTAVHSGNTIYF
V: TRBV20-1; size: .; J: TRBJ1-2; CDR3: CSASWQGGLYGYTF
V: TRBV20-1; size: .; J: TRBJ2-1; CDR3: CSASGTSRYNEQFF
V: TRBV20-1; size: once; J: TRBJ1-5; CDR3: CSARDLKENSNQPQHF
V: TRBV6-5; size: few; J: TRBJ2-3; CDR3: CASSRPGLAGPADTQYF
V: TRBV7-9; size: .; J: TRBJ2-3; CDR3: CASEEVAVNTDTQYF
V: TRBV5-1; size: few; J: TRBJ1-1; CDR3: CASTNRGREAFF
V: TRBV6-6; size: few; J: TRBJ2-7; CDR3: CASSYSVDGQYF
V: TRBV6-6; size: .; J: TRBJ2-1; CDR3: CASSETGRSPDEQFF
V: TRBV7-8; size: few; J: TRBJ2-5; CDR3: CASSFPGTGQETQYF
V: TRBV5-1; size: few; J: TRBJ2-7; CDR3: CASSLGFGARYEQYF
V: TRBV28; size: .; J: TRBJ2-7; CDR3: CASSTTAFEQYF
V: TRBV24-1; size: .; J: TRBJ2-1; CDR3: CATSDPRQGGGHEQFF
V: TRBV29-1; size: few; J: TRBJ1-1; CDR3: CSVYIRVRSTEAFF
V: TRBV6-4; size: .; J: TRBJ2-1; CDR3: CASSDLAGGDEQFF
V: TRBV12-3/TRBV12-4; size: many; J: TRBJ2-2; CDR3: CASTFGSGELFF
V: TRBV20-1; size: .; J: TRBJ1-3; CDR3: CSARQISGNTIYF
V: TRBV25-1; size: few; J: TRBJ2-5; CDR3: CASSDTEGGIKETQYF
V: TRBV6-4; size: many; J: TRBJ2-3; CDR3: CASSEGTRTRYTQYF
V: TRBV6-1; size: .; J: TRBJ1-2; CDR3: CASTLDRVDGYTF
V: TRBV18; size: few; J: TRBJ2-7; CDR3: CASSQRDSAYEQYF
V: TRBV6-6; size: many; J: TRBJ2-7; CDR3: CASSYDSYEQYF
V: TRBV2; size: few; J: TRBJ2-3; CDR3: CASSVLATSTDTQYF
V: TRBV7-9; size: .; J: TRBJ1-3; CDR3: CASSPDRVSGNTIYF
V: TRBV2; size: few; J: TRBJ1-5; CDR3: CASSEAPGLRNQPQHF